One and the same sample provided the 10 T cell receptor beta chains below, sequenced in a study of regulatory T cells in long-lasting Graves disease. With iRepertoire HTBI primers and Arm-PCR of CDR3 regions, TCR beta libraries were built. TCRdb re-called the multiplex PCR reads with MiXCR, one entry per CDR3 protein. The data show about 370,000 distinct CDR3 sequences, roughly 16% seen once. Stated time point: newly diagnosed GD, antithyroid drugs for less than 3 months. TCR sequences were obtained from RNA taken from PBMCs. This material consisted of peripheral blood mononuclear cells (PBMCs), taken at new diagnosis, from a patient treated with antithyroid drugs. The receptors stem from a female donor with Graves disease.

This clonotype was counted between two and nine times. The rearrangement uses TRBV28 and TRBJ2-3; 7 positions agree with TRBD2. J was trimmed by 0 bases and V by 2 bases; bases with no gene match: 11. Germline V gene sequence: CDR1 MDHEN, CDR2 SYDVKM. This CDR3 spans 18 amino acids. DNA for the CDR3: TGTGCCAGCAGTTTACTGTGGGCGGGAGAACCAAGCACAGATACGCAGTATTTT. Its translation is CASSLLWAGEPSTDTQYF.

This clonotype showed up many times. J is TRBJ2-5 and V is TRBV10-3; weak D call: TRBD1 (6 bases). Trimming shortened V by 9 bases and J by 3 bases, and 14 bases separated the two germline ends. This CDR3 region has 13 residues. In germline, CDR1 is ENHRY, CDR2 SYGVKD. CDR3 DNA sequence: TGTGCCATAAACACAGGGATAAAAGAGACCCAGTACTTC. It codes for CAINTGIKETQYF.

This clonotype was seen ten or more times. The gene calls are TRBV12-3 or TRBV12-4 and TRBJ2-2; D gene unclear. Trimming stripped 6 bases from V and 2 bases from J, with 10 bases between. This CDR3 is 14 amino acids long. CDR3 sequence: CASSFSVNTGELFF. As DNA, the CDR3 is TGTGCCAGCAGCTTTTCTGTAAACACCGGGGAGCTGTTTTTT.

CDR3 sequence (DNA): TGTGCCAGCAGCTCGAGATTCGACAGCGCGGGTGAAAAACTGTTTTTT. Amino acid sequence: CASSSRFDSAGEKLFF. The chain uses TRBV7-6 and TRBJ1-4, with a possible D match to TRBD1 (5 bases). Trimming removed 4 bases at V and 7 bases at J, with 19 bases between. The CDR3 is 16 amino acids. CDR1 SGHVS and CDR2 FNYEAQ come from the germline V gene.

This clonotype was counted many times. J is TRBJ2-1 and V is TRBV29-1; D remains ambiguous. The germline V and J ends were trimmed by 3 bases and 4 bases, with 7 bases remaining between them. CDR1 and CDR2 from the germline V gene are SQVTM and ANQGSEA. This CDR3 has 12 amino acids. CDR3 region: CSVDISYNEQFF. The CDR3 DNA is TGCAGCGTTGATATCAGTTACAATGAGCAGTTCTTC.

This sequence joins TRBV9 and TRBJ1-4; 8 bases line up with TRBD1. The germline gives CDR1 SGDLS, CDR2 YYNGEE. This CDR3 is built from 15 residues. The V and J ends lost 4 bases and 6 bases, in that order; junction bases with no gene match: 8. The CDR3 sequence: CASSPRQGRYEKLFF. CDR3 DNA sequence: TGTGCCAGCAGCCCACGACAGGGGCGCTATGAAAAACTGTTTTTT.

This clonotype showed up many times. This chain connects TRBV2 to TRBJ2-3; tentatively, D is TRBD1 or TRBD2 (5 bases each). Per the germline V gene, CDR1 is SNHLY and CDR2 is FYNNEI. This CDR3 has 15 residues. V lost 5 bases and J 0 bases, leaving 12 bases between the germline ends. The CDR3 DNA is TGTGCCAGCAGTCGGGGCTCCTCTAGCACAGATACGCAGTATTTT. Translated, it gives CASSRGSSSTDTQYF.

At least ten counts were recorded for this clonotype. One junction end disagrees with the germline gene, perhaps due to a read error. The chain carries TRBV27 and TRBJ2-7; D is possibly TRBD1 or TRBD2 (5 bases each). The germline V gene encodes CDR1 MNHEY and CDR2 SMNVEV (reference sequence). This CDR3 has 14 residues. The CDR3 here is CASSSASRGNEQYF. CDR3 nucleotide sequence: TGTGCCAGCAGTTCCGCCTCGAGGGGCAACGAGCAATACTTC.

This clonotype was counted ten times or more. The chain couples TRBV3-1 to TRBJ1-1; 11 bases are shared with TRBD1. Germline trimming cut 6 bases from V and 0 bases from J; bases unmatched to any gene: 6. Germline V gene lookup returns CDR1 LGHDT and CDR2 YNNKEL (reference sequence). The CDR3 loop spans 16 amino acids. The CDR3 DNA reads as TGTGCCAGCAGTCCCCGGACAGGGGGCATGAACACTGAAGCTTTCTTT. Its protein product is CASSPRTGGMNTEAFF. The full variable domain, in which reference TRBV3-1 and TRBJ1-1 provide the parts outside the CDR3, is DTAVSQTPKYLVTQMGNDKSIKCEQNLGHDTMYWYKQDSKKFLKIMFSYNNKELIINETVPNRFSPKSPDKAHLNLHINSLELGDSAVYFCASSPRTGGMNTEAFFGQGTRLTVV.

This clonotype was observed at least ten times. The genes are TRBV7-3 and TRBJ2-2; 10 nucleotides line up with TRBD2. The junction had 1 base not matched to a gene; V was cut back by 1 base and J by 5 bases. The CDR3 runs to 15 residues. Germline assignment: CDR1 SGHTA and CDR2 FQGTGA. CDR3 loop: CASSLIAGGTGELFF. The DNA for the CDR3 is TGTGCCAGCAGCTTAATAGCGGGAGGAACCGGGGAGCTGTTTTTT.